Given below is one T cell receptor (beta chain) in context. The sample belongs to a study of blood T cell repertoires in COVID-19. CDR1 MNHEY and CDR2 SVGAGI come from the germline V gene. The CDR3 runs to 13 residues. V lost 5 bases to trimming and J lost 3 bases; unmatched junction nucleotides: 1. In the authors' workflow: By means of reference gene primer amplification, nucleated cell counts were estimated. Data came from immunoSEQ multiplex PCR; TCRdb stores just in-frame clones and leaves some out. D and trimming come from the DNA, and the V and J calls and clone size come from that table. The sample carries about 66,000 clones, around 88% recorded once.

The chain has TRBV6-5 and TRBJ1-1; 9 nucleotides agree with TRBD1. This receptor was taken from a woman in her 70s with acute or convalescent COVID-19. The sample consisted of peripheral blood. CDR3 protein: CASSTGGYTEAFF. CDR3 nucleotides: TGTGCCAGCAGTACAGGGGGCTACACTGAAGCTTTCTTT.